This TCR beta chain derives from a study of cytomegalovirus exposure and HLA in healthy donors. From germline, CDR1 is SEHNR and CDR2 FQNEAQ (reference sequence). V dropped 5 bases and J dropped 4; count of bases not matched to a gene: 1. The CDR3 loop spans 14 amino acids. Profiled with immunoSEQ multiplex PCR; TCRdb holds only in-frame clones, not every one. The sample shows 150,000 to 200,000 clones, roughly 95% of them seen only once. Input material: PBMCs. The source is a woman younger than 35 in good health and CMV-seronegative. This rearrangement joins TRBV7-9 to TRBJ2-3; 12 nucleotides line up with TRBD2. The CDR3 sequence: CASSTSGGSDTQYF. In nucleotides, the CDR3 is TGTGCCAGCAGCACTAGCGGGGGGTCAGATACGCAGTATTTT.